This record covers a single T cell receptor beta chain. Its antigen is not identified. The table came from immunoSEQ multiplex PCR; TCRdb's copy has only in-frame clones and leaves some out. The sample shows 130,000 or so clones, 85% to 90% of them seen only once. The data stem from a study of T cell responses to AZD1222 COVID-19 vaccine. Points from the study as a whole: Donors, mostly white British, included more females; clonal diversity was possibly underestimated. Once two AZD1222 doses were given, Spike-specific TCR breadth and depth went up.

Germline V gene data show CDR1 as SNHLY and CDR2 as FYNNEI. V lost 1 base and J lost 4, with 8 bases in between. This CDR3 spans 14 amino acids. The starting material was peripheral blood, obtained on day 0 of MenACWY control vaccination. The receptor was isolated from an adult in good health. V is TRBV2 and J is TRBJ2-1; D is unclear. CDR3 sequence: CASSEDFTYNEQFF. The CDR3 DNA sequence: TGTGCCAGCAGTGAAGACTTCACATACAATGAGCAGTTCTTC.